This T cell receptor (beta chain) was identified in a study of blood T cell repertoires in COVID-19. The overall study: Specimens from acute and convalescent COVID-19 originated in the United States, Italy and Spain.

V lost 6 bases and J lost 1; bases outside the gene matches: 8. This CDR3 is built from 15 residues. CDR1 is SNHLY and CDR2 is FYNNEI in the germline V gene. Per the study methods: The authors estimated nucleated cell counts from reference gene primer amplification. Sequenced by immunoSEQ multiplex PCR; TCRdb stores in-frame clones only, minus some. V, J and clone size reflect that table, while D and trimming were determined from the DNA. The sample lists approximately 98,000 clones, over 75% occurring once. The sequenced sample was peripheral blood. The chain recombines TRBV2 with TRBJ2-7, with 8 nucleotides matching TRBD2. This clonotype originated in a woman aged 70 to 79 with acute or convalescent COVID-19. For the CDR3, the DNA is TGTGCCAGCAGGTACGGGAGGGTTAGTTCCTACGAGCAGTACTTC. As protein: CASRYGRVSSYEQYF.